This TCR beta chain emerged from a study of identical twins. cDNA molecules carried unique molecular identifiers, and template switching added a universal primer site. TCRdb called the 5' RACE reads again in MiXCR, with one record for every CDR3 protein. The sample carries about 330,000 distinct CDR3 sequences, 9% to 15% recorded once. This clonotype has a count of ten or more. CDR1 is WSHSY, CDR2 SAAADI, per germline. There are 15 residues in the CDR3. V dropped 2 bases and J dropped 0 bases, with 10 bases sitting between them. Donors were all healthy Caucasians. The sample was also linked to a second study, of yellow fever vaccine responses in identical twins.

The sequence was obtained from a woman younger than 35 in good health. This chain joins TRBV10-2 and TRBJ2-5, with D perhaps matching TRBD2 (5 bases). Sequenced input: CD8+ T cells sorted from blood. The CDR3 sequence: CASSELARYQETQYF. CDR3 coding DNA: TGCGCCAGCAGTGAGCTAGCCCGGTACCAAGAGACCCAGTACTTC.